The 29 T cell receptor beta chains below come from one sample, sequenced in a study of cytomegalovirus exposure and HLA in healthy donors. The PCR used 60 Vbeta and 13 Jbeta primers. Method: immunoSEQ multiplex PCR; TCRdb's copy keeps in-frame clones and lacks some. The data show over 80,000 clones, with about three quarters seen just once and around 3.5% held by the top ten. The sequenced sample was PBMCs. The receptor set was obtained from a middle-aged man in good health and CMV-seronegative.

The chain combines TRBV2 with TRBJ2-5; TRBD2 is a possible D gene (6 bases). Trimming stripped 8 bases from V and 4 bases from J, with 11 bases between. Germline lookup yields CDR1 SNHLY and CDR2 FYNNEI. The CDR3 runs to 12 residues. The CDR3 DNA sequence: TGTGCCAGCGCGCTGGGGGGAGAGACCCAGTACTTC. Translation: CASALGGETQYF.

The rearrangement links TRBV5-5 to TRBJ2-1; 7 bases are a match to TRBD1. Germline V gives CDR1 SGHKS, CDR2 YYEKEE (reference sequence). The J segment lost 5 bases and the V segment lost 2 bases, leaving 4 bases of the junction unmatched. CDR3 length: 14 amino acids. CDR3 amino acids: CASSLYRGHNEQFF. The CDR3 DNA reads as TGTGCCAGCAGCTTATACAGGGGACACAATGAGCAGTTCTTC.

The chain joins TRBV5-1 to TRBJ1-3, with D maybe TRBD1 (5 bases). V gave up 4 bases and J gave up 0 bases, with 11 bases separating them. Germline V gives CDR1 SGHRS, CDR2 YFSETQ. The CDR3 covers 15 residues. The CDR3 is CASSMDTLSGNTIYF. DNA of the CDR3: TGCGCCAGCAGCATGGACACGCTCTCTGGAAACACCATATATTTT. The full variable domain, its missing parts supplied by reference TRBV5-1 and TRBJ1-3, is KAGVTQTPRYLIKTRGQQVTLSCSPISGHRSVSWYQQTPGQGLQFLFEYFSETQRNKGNFPGRFSGRQFSNSRSEMNVSTLELGDSALYLCASSMDTLSGNTIYFGEGSWLTVV.

Only one count was recorded for this clone. The chain has TRBV27 and TRBJ2-2, with D perhaps TRBD1 (5 bases). Germline V lookup: CDR1 MNHEY, CDR2 SMNVEV (reference sequence). The CDR3 is 17 amino acids. The V end lost 3 bases, the J end lost 1 base, and 15 bases lay between the germline ends. CDR3 sequence: CASSFLAGSLNTGELFF. In nucleotides, the CDR3 is TGTGCCAGCAGTTTCCTTGCAGGGTCGCTGAACACCGGGGAGCTGTTTTTT.

This clone was recorded a few times. CDR3 region: CSVVGGTGRFETQYF. The CDR3 bases are TGCAGCGTGGTGGGGGGGACAGGGAGGTTTGAGACCCAGTACTTC. The chain employs TRBV29-1 and TRBJ2-5; 9 bases line up with TRBD1. CDR1 is SQVTM, CDR2 ANQGSEA, per germline. This CDR3 spans 15 amino acids. With 6 bases clipped from V and 5 bases from J, the junction kept 13 bases outside the gene matches.

This clone has only one observation. J is TRBJ2-2 and V is TRBV5-1; a possible D gene is TRBD2 (6 bases). V was shortened by 3 bases and J by 0 bases, with 9 bases between the two germline ends. The CDR3 contains 15 residues. In germline, CDR1 is SGHRS, CDR2 YFSETQ. Here the CDR3 reads CASSWAGTNTGELFF. For the CDR3, the DNA is TGCGCCAGCAGCTGGGCGGGGACGAACACCGGGGAGCTGTTTTTT.

This clone showed up just a few times. The chain couples TRBV18 to TRBJ1-1; 9 nucleotides align to TRBD1. With 6 bases clipped from V and 3 bases from J, the junction kept 8 bases outside the gene matches. CDR3 size: 15 residues. Per the germline V gene, CDR1 is KGHSH and CDR2 is LQKENI. CDR3 residues: CASSQTGGPDTEAFF. The CDR3 bases are TGTGCCAGCTCCCAAACAGGGGGCCCGGACACTGAAGCTTTCTTT.

This chain links TRBV30 with TRBJ1-6; 10 bases are shared with TRBD1. Germline trimming cut 5 bases from V and 10 bases from J; bases unmatched to any gene: 8. The CDR3 runs 14 residues. Germline V CDR1 and CDR2: GTSNPN, SVGIG (reference sequence). CDR3 nucleotide sequence: TGTGCCTGGGAGACAGGGGGCTTTGGCTCACCCCTCCACTTT. It yields the protein CAWETGGFGSPLHF. Using reference TRBV30 and TRBJ1-6 for the parts outside the CDR3, the full variable domain is SQTIHQWPATLVQPVGSPLSLECTVEGTSNPNLYWYRQAAGRGLQLLFYSVGIGQISSEVPQNLSASRPQDRQFILSSKKLLLSDSGFYLCAWETGGFGSPLHFGNGTRLTVT.

The rearrangement links TRBV5-5 to TRBJ1-4; unclear D gene. With 3 bases removed from V and 3 bases from J, the gap between germline ends came to 9 bases. The germline CDR1 and CDR2 sequences are SGHKS and YYEKEE (reference sequence). The CDR3 is made up of 14 amino acids. The DNA of the CDR3 is TGTGCCAGCAGCTCAAGGAGGGCTAATGAAAAACTGTTTTTT. Its protein is CASSSRRANEKLFF.

There are a few counts of this clone. V gene TRBV28 combines with J gene TRBJ1-2; TRBD1 might be the D (5 bases). The germline V gene encodes CDR1 MDHEN and CDR2 SYDVKM. V lost 1 base to trimming and J lost 8 bases, with 8 bases between them. The CDR3 sequence is 12 residues long. The CDR3: CASSLSGQGYTF. The CDR3 DNA is TGTGCCAGCAGTTTATCAGGGCAGGGCTACACCTTC.

The chain links TRBV21-1 to TRBJ2-4; TRBD2 is the table's D call and was not checked against the DNA. TRBV21-1 is an annotated pseudogene. This CDR3 region has 13 residues. CDR3 residues: CASSKGWTSGSLF. The DNA of the CDR3 is TGTGCCAGCAGCAAAGGCTGGACTAGCGGGTCCCTCTTC.

The chain couples TRBV2 to TRBJ1-1, with D uncertain. The CDR3 covers 17 residues. V was shortened by 8 bases and J by 1 base, with 23 bases between the two germline ends. Germline V gene data show CDR1 as SNHLY and CDR2 as FYNNEI. The CDR3 nucleotides are TGTGCCAGCGAGGCGGGTAGCTATCTCCCTTCGAACACTGAAGCTTTCTTT. This sequence encodes CASEAGSYLPSNTEAFF.

This chain connects TRBV7-8 to TRBJ2-5; D is ambiguous. CDR3 length: 14 residues. Between the trimmed V and J ends, which lost 6 bases and 0 bases, there was a span of 11 bases. The germline CDR1 and CDR2 sequences are SGHVS and FQNEAQ. The CDR3 region has the DNA TGTGCCAGCAGGCAGATCCTGTACCAAGAGACCCAGTACTTC. Protein sequence: CASRQILYQETQYF.

The chain couples TRBV7-8 to TRBJ2-7; TRBD2 agrees at 8 bases. V shed 5 bases, J shed 5 bases, and the junction held 14 bases outside the gene matches. Germline V gene lookup returns CDR1 SGHVS and CDR2 FQNEAQ. The CDR3 length is 16 residues. In DNA, the CDR3 is TGTGCCAGCAGCACCAGGACTAGCAGAGTTGTGCACGAGCAGTACTTC. Translation gives CASSTRTSRVVHEQYF.

V and J are TRBV4-2 and TRBJ2-1, with TRBD2 matching over 8 bases. V lost 0 bases and J lost 6; bases outside the gene matches: 7. The CDR3 has 16 residues. CDR1 is LGHNA and CDR2 is YNFKEQ in the germline V gene. In nucleotides, the CDR3 is TGTGCCAGCAGCCAAGATCGTCGGACTAGCCCCAATGAGCAGTTCTTC. Residues: CASSQDRRTSPNEQFF.

The V call is TRBV19, the J call TRBJ2-2; TRBD1 aligns across 9 bases. Germline CDR1 reads LNHDA; CDR2 reads SQIVND (reference sequence). The CDR3 sequence is 22 residues long. V shed 6 bases, J shed 4 bases, and the junction held 27 bases outside the gene matches. CDR3 sequence reads: CASRNRRRGRGTGSDGTGELFF. The CDR3 nucleotides are TGTGCCAGTAGAAACAGGCGTCGGGGGAGAGGGACAGGGAGTGATGGCACCGGGGAGCTGTTTTTT. The complete variable domain, with remaining parts taken from reference TRBV19 and TRBJ2-2, reads DGGITQSPKYLFRKEGQNVTLSCEQNLNHDAMYWYRQDPGQGLRLIYYSQIVNDFQKGDIAEGYSVSREKKESFPLTVTSAQKNPTAFYLCASRNRRRGRGTGSDGTGELFFGEGSRLTVL.

This clone has only a few counts. The chain couples TRBV5-5 to TRBJ1-1, with D hard to call. V lost 0 bases to trimming and J lost 5 bases, with 11 bases between them. CDR3 length equals 14 residues. Per germline, CDR1 SGHKS and CDR2 YYEKEE (reference sequence). Here the CDR3 reads CASSLAIWATEAFF. As DNA, the CDR3 is TGTGCCAGCAGCTTGGCCATCTGGGCGACTGAAGCTTTCTTT.

This rearrangement joins TRBV4-1 to TRBJ2-3; 10 positions match TRBD2. With 1 base clipped from V and 6 bases from J, the junction kept 7 bases outside the gene matches. CDR3 length equals 16 residues. The germline V gene encodes CDR1 MGHRA and CDR2 YSYEKL. The CDR3 here is CASSQAAGGDVDTQYF. DNA for the CDR3: TGCGCCAGCAGCCAAGCAGCGGGGGGGGACGTGGATACGCAGTATTTT.

V and J are TRBV4-2 and TRBJ1-6, with 10 bases that match TRBD1. The CDR3 is 18 amino acids. Germline CDR1 and CDR2: LGHNA and YNFKEQ. The V gene end was trimmed by 3 bases and the J gene end by 13 bases; junction bases not matched to a gene: 18. Here the CDR3 reads CASSQEVLLTGGFSPLHF. DNA of the CDR3: TGTGCCAGCAGCCAGGAAGTTTTACTGACAGGGGGCTTTTCCCCCCTCCACTTT.

The genes are TRBV15 and TRBJ2-7; 10 bases fit TRBD2. J was trimmed by 4 bases and V by 5 bases; bases with no gene match: 11. This CDR3 is built from 16 residues. Germline V gives CDR1 LNHNV, CDR2 YYDKDF (reference sequence). The chain's CDR3 is CATSSPPASGRYEQYF. The CDR3 DNA sequence: TGTGCCACCAGCTCCCCCCCGGCTAGCGGGAGATACGAGCAGTACTTC.

V and J are TRBV15 and TRBJ1-1; a weak D match, TRBD1 (5 bases). Germline-derived CDR1 and CDR2 are LNHNV and YYDKDF (reference sequence). There are 15 residues in the CDR3. V was cut by 5 bases and J by 0 bases, with 13 bases left in between. CDR3 residues: CATSGVDNLNTEAFF. CDR3 DNA: TGTGCCACCAGCGGGGTGGACAATCTGAACACTGAAGCTTTCTTT.

The chain links TRBV7-2 to TRBJ2-5, with D perhaps TRBD2 (5 bases). Germline V gives CDR1 SGHTA, CDR2 FQGNSA. This CDR3 is 14 amino acids long. The ends were cut back, 5 bases at V and 4 bases at J, with 14 bases in the middle. The CDR3 nucleotides are TGTGCCAGCAGCACCTCGCGAGGAGGAGAGACCCAGTACTTC. As protein: CASSTSRGGETQYF.

This clone was observed a handful of times. The V and J genes are TRBV28 and TRBJ1-2; 8 nucleotides match TRBD1. The CDR3 runs to 12 residues. V trimming: 7 bases; J trimming: 6 bases; junction bases outside the gene matches: 4. Germline values: CDR1 MDHEN, CDR2 SYDVKM. Here the CDR3 reads CASTRTGNGYTF. The CDR3 DNA reads as TGTGCCAGCACCCGGACAGGGAATGGCTACACCTTC.

V is TRBV7-8 and J is TRBJ2-5; 15 positions match TRBD2. V gave up 5 bases and J gave up 7 bases; unmatched junction bases: 8. CDR3 length equals 16 residues. Germline V gene sequence: CDR1 SGHVS, CDR2 FQNEAQ. Written as DNA, the CDR3 is TGTGCCAGCAGCATAGGACTAGCGGGGGGGCCGACGACCCAGTACTTC. Translation: CASSIGLAGGPTTQYF.

This clone turned up a few times. The CDR3 nucleotides are TGTGCCAGCAGTGAAGGGAGCGGTTGGGAGCAGTTCTTC. This translates into CASSEGSGWEQFF. J is TRBJ2-1 and V is TRBV2; D may be TRBD2 (5 bases). The V end lost 1 base, the J end lost 10 bases, and 11 bases lay between the germline ends. Germline CDR1 and CDR2: SNHLY and FYNNEI. The CDR3 contains 13 residues.

V gene TRBV13 combines with J gene TRBJ1-1, with D tentatively TRBD1 (6 bases). The CDR3 is 14 amino acids. In germline, CDR1 is PRHDT, CDR2 FYEKMQ (reference sequence). Trimming shortened V by 4 bases and J by 12 bases, and 21 bases separated the two germline ends. The CDR3 DNA is TGTGCCAGCAGCTCCCAGACAGGACCCTACGGTCCTTTCTTT. The encoded protein is CASSSQTGPYGPFF.

This clone was detected only a few times. V is TRBV6-1 and J is TRBJ2-7; D possibly corresponds to TRBD2 (5 bases). Germline values: CDR1 MNHNS, CDR2 SASEGT. V shed 2 bases and J shed 3 bases, with 11 bases lying between them. This CDR3 is 14 amino acids long. CDR3 nucleotide sequence: TGTGCCAGCAGTGAATTCGGGGAGCTCTACGAGCAGTACTTC. Protein: CASSEFGELYEQYF.

The chain recombines TRBV30 with TRBJ1-2; 7 nucleotides match TRBD1. Germline trimming cut 6 bases from V and 7 bases from J; bases unmatched to any gene: 17. The CDR3 has 15 residues. Germline values: CDR1 GTSNPN, CDR2 SVGIG (reference sequence). The CDR3 reads CACYTGEGGPGGYTF. The CDR3 region has the DNA TGTGCCTGTTACACAGGGGAAGGAGGGCCCGGTGGCTACACCTTC.

J is TRBJ2-5 and V is TRBV7-2; 7 nucleotides agree with TRBD2. The CDR3 extends over 16 amino acids. Germline values: CDR1 SGHTA, CDR2 FQGNSA. The trim removed 0 bases at V and 2 bases at J, leaving 6 bases unmatched. CDR3 sequence (DNA): TGTGCCAGCAGCTTAGCCACCATGGGAGGGCAAGAGACCCAGTACTTC. It specifies CASSLATMGGQETQYF. Full variable domain (remainder filled in from reference TRBV7-2 and TRBJ2-5): GAGVSQSPSNKVTEKGKDVELRCDPISGHTALYWYRQSLGQGLEFLIYFQGNSAPDKSGLPSDRFSAERTGGSVSTLTIQRTQQEDSAVYLCASSLATMGGQETQYFGPGTRLLVL.